These 26 T cell receptor beta chains originate from one sample sequenced in a study of long-term antiretroviral therapy in people with HIV. Run at survey level, the immunoSEQ assay was version v3.0. Clones were sequenced by immunoSEQ multiplex PCR, and TCRdb holds only the in-frame ones, with some missing. The table includes about 16,000 clones, around 74% detected once. Here the sequenced sample was unsorted PBMCs, taken about 2.5 years before starting antiretroviral therapy. These receptors were collected from a woman aged 45-65 years with HIV.

V and J are TRBV14 and TRBJ1-4, with D maybe TRBD1 (5 bases). Trimming left V 3 bases short and J 8 bases short, with 10 bases between. This CDR3 is 13 amino acids long. CDR1 SGHDN and CDR2 FVKESK come from the germline V gene. The CDR3 sequence: CASSHREGEKLFF. The CDR3 DNA sequence: TGTGCCAGCAGCCACCGGGAGGGGGAAAAACTGTTTTTT. The full variable domain, with the rest looked up from reference TRBV14 and TRBJ1-4, is EAGVTQFPSHSVIEKGQTVTLRCDPISGHDNLYWYRRVMGKEIKFLLHFVKESKQDESGMPNNRFLAERTGGTYSTLKVQPAELEDSGVYFCASSHREGEKLFFGSGTQLSVL.

V and J are TRBV6-5 and TRBJ1-1; D remains ambiguous. Germline V lookup: CDR1 MNHEY, CDR2 SVGAGI. The ends were cut back, 2 bases at V and 0 bases at J, with 10 bases in the middle. This CDR3 is built from 15 residues. The CDR3 coding sequence is TGTGCCAGCAGTTACGGCTTCGGGATGAACACTGAAGCTTTCTTT. This sequence encodes CASSYGFGMNTEAFF.

This clone appeared a few times. CDR3: CASSQAINQPQHF. The CDR3 region has the DNA TGCGCCAGCAGCCAAGCCATCAATCAGCCCCAGCATTTT. This sequence joins TRBV4-1 and TRBJ1-5; D ambiguous. From germline, CDR1 is MGHRA and CDR2 YSYEKL. This CDR3 has 13 residues. The germline V and J ends were trimmed by 1 base and 3 bases, with 4 bases remaining between them.

The CDR3, as DNA: TGCACCAGCAGCCAAGATGAGGGCGATAACTATGGCTACACCTTC. Amino acids: CTSSQDEGDNYGYTF. The rearrangement links TRBV1 to TRBJ1-2. TRBV1 is an annotated pseudogene. CDR3 length: 15 residues.

By proportion, this clone is medium-sized. The V call is TRBV7-9, the J call TRBJ1-3, with D possibly matching TRBD1 (6 bases). V was clipped by 4 bases and J by 0 bases, with 13 bases between them. Germline loops: CDR1 SEHNR, CDR2 FQNEAQ (reference sequence). This CDR3 comprises 16 residues. The CDR3 region is CASSSETGLSGNTIYF. In DNA, the CDR3 is TGTGCCAGCAGCTCTGAGACAGGTCTCTCTGGAAACACCATATATTTT.

The V call is TRBV30, the J call TRBJ2-7, with 9 bases identical to TRBD1. CDR3 length: 14 amino acids. The V gene end was trimmed by 2 bases and the J gene end by 6 bases; junction bases not matched to a gene: 8. The germline gives CDR1 GTSNPN, CDR2 SVGIG (reference sequence). The CDR3 nucleotides are TGTGCCTGGAGTCTTGGGACAGGGCTATCCGAGCAGTACTTC. It codes for CAWSLGTGLSEQYF.

The rearrangement links TRBV27 to TRBJ1-4; D is perhaps TRBD1 (5 bases). This CDR3 is 15 amino acids long. V lost 6 bases, J lost 0 bases, and 11 bases lay in between. Germline CDR1 reads MNHEY; CDR2 reads SMNVEV (reference sequence). CDR3 in DNA: TGTGCCAGCAGATTAGTGGGGGCAACTAATGAAAAACTGTTTTTT. Translated: CASRLVGATNEKLFF.

The CDR3 region is CASSTRRLLAGGLISETQYF. The DNA of the CDR3 is TGTGCCAGCAGTACCCGCCGCCTTCTAGCGGGGGGGCTTATATCGGAGACCCAGTACTTC. The J gene is TRBJ2-5, the V gene TRBV27; TRBD2 matches at 12 bases. J gave up 5 bases and V 5 bases, and 21 bases lay outside the gene matches. This CDR3 contains 20 residues. From germline, CDR1 is MNHEY and CDR2 SMNVEV (reference sequence).

This clone has just a few counts. The V gene is TRBV19, the J gene TRBJ1-1; tentatively, D is TRBD1 (5 bases). Germline CDR1 LNHDA, CDR2 SQIVND (reference sequence). CDR3 length equals 13 residues. V was shortened by 7 bases and J by 0 bases, with 9 bases between the two germline ends. CDR3 coding DNA: TGTGCCAGTATACACAGGCTGAACACTGAAGCTTTCTTT. It translates to CASIHRLNTEAFF.

The chain carries TRBV30 and TRBJ2-1; D is undetermined. V lost 5 bases and J lost 3, with 17 bases in between. CDR3 length: 15 amino acids. Germline CDR1 GTSNPN, CDR2 SVGIG (reference sequence). This chain's CDR3 is CAWPSRQMDYNEQFF. CDR3 nucleotides: TGTGCCTGGCCCTCGCGTCAGATGGACTACAATGAGCAGTTCTTC.

Note on this clone: No conserved phenylalanine or tryptophan is present at the end of the CDR3, so a read error is the likely explanation. It is unclear where the CDR3 begins or ends on the DNA, so no DNA is shown, and the CDR3 is as TCRdb lists it. This sequence joins TRBV11-1 and TRBJ1-6. From germline, CDR1 is SGHAT and CDR2 FQDESV (reference sequence). Termini included, the CDR3 measures 12 amino acids. CDR3 loop: CASSYSRDPPFR.

The J gene is TRBJ2-1, the V gene TRBV5-4, with 13 bases matching TRBD2. CDR3 length: 18 residues. V lost 4 bases, J lost 5 bases, and 12 bases stayed unmatched. Germline-derived CDR1 and CDR2 are SGHNT and YYREEE (reference sequence). The CDR3 spells CASSRTLLAGGLDNEQFF. CDR3 nucleotide sequence: TGTGCCAGCAGCCGCACCCTACTAGCGGGGGGGCTCGACAATGAGCAGTTCTTC. Full variable domain (missing parts from reference TRBV5-4 and TRBJ2-1): ETGVTQSPTHLIKTRGQQVTLRCSSQSGHNTVSWYQQALGQGPQFIFQYYREEENGRGNFPPRFSGLQFPNYSSELNVNALELDDSALYLCASSRTLLAGGLDNEQFFGPGTRLTVL.

The V gene is TRBV19, the J gene TRBJ1-6, with 11 bases fitting TRBD1. V lost 6 bases, J lost 8 bases, and 6 bases stayed unmatched. CDR3 length: 15 amino acids. Germline V lookup: CDR1 LNHDA, CDR2 SQIVND (reference sequence). The DNA for the CDR3 is TGTGCCAGTAGGTCTCGGACAGGGGGCGATTCACCCCTCCACTTT. Protein: CASRSRTGGDSPLHF.

The rearrangement joins TRBV27 to TRBJ1-1, with TRBD1 as a possible D gene (5 bases). V was clipped by 1 base and J by 4 bases, with 7 bases between them. The V gene's germline CDR1 is MNHEY and CDR2 SMNVEV (reference sequence). The CDR3 loop spans 13 amino acids. Here the CDR3 DNA reads TGTGCCAGCAGTTTATGGGGGTCCACTGAAGCTTTCTTT. Protein sequence: CASSLWGSTEAFF.

The gene calls are TRBV18 and TRBJ1-2; 7 bases match TRBD1. Per germline, CDR1 KGHSH and CDR2 LQKENI. V shed 6 bases and J 6 bases; nucleotides not matched to a gene: 4. The CDR3 runs 12 residues. CDR3 amino acids: CASSPGQHGYTF. The CDR3 nucleotides are TGTGCCAGCTCCCCGGGACAGCATGGCTACACCTTC. Filled out from reference TRBV18 and TRBJ1-2, the complete variable domain reads NAGVMQNPRHLVRRRGQEARLRCSPMKGHSHVYWYRQLPEEGLKFMVYLQKENIIDESGMPKERFSAEFPKEGPSILRIQQVVRGDSAAYFCASSPGQHGYTFGSGTRLTVV.

V is TRBV18 and J is TRBJ2-1; 10 bases map to TRBD1. The CDR3 has 15 amino acids. J was trimmed by 4 bases and V by 3 bases; bases with no gene match: 3. The V gene's germline CDR1 is KGHSH and CDR2 LQKENI. CDR3 sequence reads: CASSPWTGGYNEQFF. CDR3 nucleotides: TGTGCCAGCTCACCCTGGACAGGGGGGTACAATGAGCAGTTCTTC.

With respect to this clone: A read error may account for a junction end that differs from germline. The gene calls are TRBV6-5 and TRBJ2-1; unclear D gene. CDR3 length equals 14 residues. CDR1 MNHEY and CDR2 SVGAGI come from the germline V gene. The CDR3: CASGYYGRNNEQFF. CDR3 nucleotide sequence: TGTGCCAGCGGTTATTACGGCCGGAACAATGAGCAGTTCTTC.

J is TRBJ2-7 and V is TRBV25-1, with 7 bases that match TRBD1. The germline gives CDR1 MGHDK, CDR2 SYGVNS. This CDR3 has 15 residues. V lost 3 bases, J lost 1 base, and 6 bases stayed unmatched. CDR3 sequence reads: CASSDPAGGSYEQYF. As DNA, the CDR3 is TGTGCCAGCAGTGATCCGGCAGGGGGATCCTACGAGCAGTACTTC.

J is TRBJ2-4 and V is TRBV5-1; 7 bases align to TRBD2. Germline V gene data show CDR1 as SGHRS and CDR2 as YFSETQ. This CDR3 spans 15 amino acids. J gave up 1 base and V 4 bases, and 5 bases lay outside the gene matches. CDR3 nucleotides: TGCGCCAGCAGCCCCACGGGGGGTGCCAAAAACATTCAGTACTTC. The encoded protein is CASSPTGGAKNIQYF.

This sequence joins TRBV19 and TRBJ2-5; perhaps D is TRBD1 or TRBD2 (6 bases each). Trimming removed 5 bases at V and 2 bases at J, with 12 bases between. Germline CDR1 is LNHDA and CDR2 is SQIVND (reference sequence). CDR3 length equals 14 residues. The CDR3 here is CASSGGPLQETQYF. The CDR3 region has the DNA TGTGCCAGTAGTGGGGGGCCACTACAAGAGACCCAGTACTTC.

The chain employs TRBV30 and TRBJ2-7, with TRBD1 matching 7 bases. From germline, CDR1 is GTSNPN and CDR2 SVGIG (reference sequence). V lost 3 bases and J lost 3; bases outside the gene matches: 2. The CDR3 has 12 residues. The CDR3 DNA reads TGTGCCTGGAGGACAGGGAACTACGAGCAGTACTTC. Residues: CAWRTGNYEQYF.

The V call is TRBV5-4, the J call TRBJ2-2; 10 bases map to TRBD2. J lost 6 bases, V lost 0 bases, and 5 bases had no gene match. Germline V gene data show CDR1 as SGHNT and CDR2 as YYREEE (reference sequence). The CDR3 covers 16 residues. The CDR3 DNA follows: TGTGCCAGCAGCTTGGAACTAGCGGGAAAAGCCGGGGAGCTGTTTTTT. It codes for CASSLELAGKAGELFF.

The gene calls are TRBV2 and TRBJ2-4; a possible D gene is TRBD2 (5 bases). The CDR3 runs 15 residues. Germline CDR1 SNHLY, CDR2 FYNNEI. V was trimmed by 4 bases and J by 0 bases, leaving 10 bases between them. CDR3 DNA: TGTGCCAGCAGTGGCCCCGGACTAGCCAAAAACATTCAGTACTTC. Protein sequence: CASSGPGLAKNIQYF.

V and J are TRBV7-2 and TRBJ1-5; D is uncertain. V lost 4 bases and J lost 5, with 6 bases in between. The CDR3 is 12 amino acids. CDR1 is SGHTA and CDR2 is FQGNSA in the germline V gene. CDR3: CASSSNYQPQHF. Here the CDR3 DNA reads TGTGCCAGCAGCTCCAATTATCAGCCCCAGCATTTT.

The chain links TRBV5-1 to TRBJ2-2, with 7 positions matching TRBD1. Germline assignment: CDR1 SGHRS and CDR2 YFSETQ. V shed 7 bases, J shed 7 bases, and the junction held 13 bases outside the gene matches. This CDR3 spans 15 amino acids. CDR3 sequence reads: CASRARGGGDGELFF. The CDR3, as DNA: TGCGCCAGCCGCGCGAGAGGGGGCGGAGACGGGGAGCTGTTTTTT.

The chain uses TRBV6-1 and TRBJ2-7; D remains ambiguous. The germline V and J ends were trimmed by 0 bases and 1 base, with 7 bases remaining between them. The CDR3 loop spans 14 amino acids. CDR1 is MNHNS and CDR2 is SASEGT in the germline V gene. The CDR3 DNA is TGTGCCAGCAGTGAAGCAGGGATGTCCTACGAGCAGTACGTC. It yields the protein CASSEAGMSYEQYV.